The next 12 T cell receptor beta chains were all read from a single sample in a study of blood T cell repertoires in COVID-19. Sequencing was performed with immunoSEQ multiplex PCR; in TCRdb, only in-frame clones are kept and a portion is missing. The sample yields some 180,000 clones, 70% to 85% seen once. Sequencing was carried out using peripheral blood. Receptors originate from a man aged 50 to 59 who had recovered from COVID-19.

The rearrangement links TRBV4-2 to TRBJ2-3; tentatively, D is TRBD1 (5 bases). The germline gives CDR1 LGHNA, CDR2 YNFKEQ. The V and J ends lost 1 base and 0 bases respectively, with 14 bases between them. The CDR3 is made up of 17 amino acids. CDR3 DNA: TGTGCCAGCAGCCAAGGGCTATCAGGGTATAGCACAGATACGCAGTATTTT. Translation: CASSQGLSGYSTDTQYF.

V gene TRBV6-5 combines with J gene TRBJ1-2; perhaps TRBD1 as D (6 bases). Germline V gives CDR1 MNHEY, CDR2 SVGAGI. The CDR3 extends over 16 amino acids. Trimming took 0 bases from V and 4 from J, leaving 15 bases between them. In nucleotides, the CDR3 is TGTGCCAGCAGTTACTCGTATCTGGGGGCGAGCTATGGCTACACCTTC. Encoded protein: CASSYSYLGASYGYTF.

The J gene is TRBJ1-2, the V gene TRBV9; possible D gene TRBD1, 6 bases. V gave up 1 base and J gave up 5 bases, with 12 bases separating them. The CDR3 totals 14 residues. CDR1 and CDR2 (germline): SGDLS, YYNGEE. The DNA of the CDR3 is TGTGCCAGCAGCGTAACCCCCACAGGGTATGGCTACACCTTC. Translated: CASSVTPTGYGYTF.

This clone is a singleton in its sample. This chain links TRBV30 with TRBJ1-2; no firm D call. This CDR3 has 12 amino acids. V was trimmed by 2 bases and J by 5 bases, leaving 9 bases between them. Germline CDR1 is GTSNPN and CDR2 is SVGIG (reference sequence). In nucleotides, the CDR3 is TGTGCCTGGAGTCTAACAGAATATGGCTACACCTTC. It is translated as CAWSLTEYGYTF. Using reference TRBV30 and TRBJ1-2 for the parts outside the CDR3, the full variable domain is SQTIHQWPATLVQPVGSPLSLECTVEGTSNPNLYWYRQAAGRGLQLLFYSVGIGQISSEVPQNLSASRPQDRQFILSSKKLLLSDSGFYLCAWSLTEYGYTFGSGTRLTVV.

V gene TRBV5-5 combines with J gene TRBJ2-7; maybe TRBD2 (5 bases). Trimming shortened V by 5 bases and J by 0 bases, and 15 bases separated the two germline ends. Germline V CDR1 and CDR2: SGHKS, YYEKEE (reference sequence). This CDR3 is 15 amino acids long. In DNA, the CDR3 is TGTGCCAGCAGTTTTGGACTGCTGATCTCCTACGAGCAGTACTTC. This sequence encodes CASSFGLLISYEQYF. Full variable domain (missing parts from reference TRBV5-5 and TRBJ2-7): DAGVTQSPTHLIKTRGQQVTLRCSPISGHKSVSWYQQVLGQGPQFIFQYYEKEERGRGNFPDRFSARQFPNYSSELNVNALLLGDSALYLCASSFGLLISYEQYFGPGTRLTVT.

J is TRBJ1-2 and V is TRBV28, with 12 bases aligning to TRBD1. The CDR3 is 13 residues long. Losses at the gene ends were 6 bases for V and 8 bases for J; bases not matched to a gene: 4. CDR1 is MDHEN and CDR2 is SYDVKM in the germline V gene. The CDR3, as DNA: TGTGCCAGCAGGGATGGGACAGGGGGCGGCTACACCTTC. Translating it yields CASRDGTGGGYTF.

This CDR3 is CASSLAGTGLNGYTF. CDR3 nucleotides: TGTGCCAGCAGCTTAGCCGGGACAGGCTTAAATGGCTACACCTTC. This chain joins TRBV7-9 and TRBJ1-2, with TRBD1 identical over 8 bases. The germline CDR1 and CDR2 sequences are SEHNR and FQNEAQ (reference sequence). The CDR3 runs 15 residues. Unmatched junction bases numbered 6, after V lost 0 bases and J lost 6 bases.

The J gene is TRBJ2-2, the V gene TRBV3-1 (or the pseudogene TRBV3-2); D is perhaps TRBD1 (5 bases). The ends were cut back, 0 bases at V and 5 bases at J, with 7 bases in the middle. Germline lookup yields CDR1 LGHDT and CDR2 YNNKEL (reference sequence). The CDR3 contains 14 residues. The CDR3 protein is CASSQEDRTGELFF. CDR3 nucleotides: TGTGCCAGCAGCCAAGAAGACAGAACCGGGGAGCTGTTTTTT.

The gene calls are TRBV27 and TRBJ2-5, with 10 bases aligning to TRBD1. CDR1 and CDR2 (germline): MNHEY, SMNVEV (reference sequence). V lost 3 bases and J lost 4; bases outside the gene matches: 2. There are 14 residues in the CDR3. The CDR3 sequence: CASSFDRGLETQYF. CDR3 DNA sequence: TGTGCCAGCAGTTTCGACAGGGGGCTAGAGACCCAGTACTTC.

This sequence joins TRBV11-3 and TRBJ2-3, with 7 nucleotides matching TRBD1. V was clipped by 5 bases and J by 1 base; unmatched bases: 12. This CDR3 spans 17 amino acids. Looked up from germline, CDR1 is SGHNT and CDR2 is YENEEA. In DNA, the CDR3 is TGTGCCAGCAGCCTACGACAGGGCCAGAAGGGCACAGATACGCAGTATTTT. Translation: CASSLRQGQKGTDTQYF. The full variable domain, rest sourced from reference TRBV11-3 and TRBJ2-3, is EAGVVQSPRYKIIEKKQPVAFWCNPISGHNTLYWYLQNLGQGPELLIRYENEEAVDDSQLPKDRFSAERLKGVDSTLKIQPAELGDSAVYLCASSLRQGQKGTDTQYFGPGTRLTVL.

This chain joins TRBV24-1 and TRBJ1-2; 9 bases align to TRBD1. The germline CDR1 and CDR2 sequences are KGHDR and SFDVKD. CDR3 length: 16 amino acids. With V trimmed by 0 bases and J by 5 bases, 6 bases remained unmatched. CDR3 DNA: TGTGCCACCAGTGATTTGGGGACAGGGATTCGGTATGGCTACACCTTC. This translates into CATSDLGTGIRYGYTF.

The chain joins TRBV5-3 to TRBJ2-7, with TRBD1 matching over 7 bases. TRBV5-3 is identified as an open reading frame with a role that is uncertain. The CDR3 sequence is 13 residues long. The junction had 4 bases not matched to a gene; V was cut back by 1 base and J by 6 bases. CDR3 residues: CARSLPDRAEQYF. In DNA, the CDR3 is TGTGCCAGAAGCTTGCCCGACAGGGCCGAGCAGTACTTC.